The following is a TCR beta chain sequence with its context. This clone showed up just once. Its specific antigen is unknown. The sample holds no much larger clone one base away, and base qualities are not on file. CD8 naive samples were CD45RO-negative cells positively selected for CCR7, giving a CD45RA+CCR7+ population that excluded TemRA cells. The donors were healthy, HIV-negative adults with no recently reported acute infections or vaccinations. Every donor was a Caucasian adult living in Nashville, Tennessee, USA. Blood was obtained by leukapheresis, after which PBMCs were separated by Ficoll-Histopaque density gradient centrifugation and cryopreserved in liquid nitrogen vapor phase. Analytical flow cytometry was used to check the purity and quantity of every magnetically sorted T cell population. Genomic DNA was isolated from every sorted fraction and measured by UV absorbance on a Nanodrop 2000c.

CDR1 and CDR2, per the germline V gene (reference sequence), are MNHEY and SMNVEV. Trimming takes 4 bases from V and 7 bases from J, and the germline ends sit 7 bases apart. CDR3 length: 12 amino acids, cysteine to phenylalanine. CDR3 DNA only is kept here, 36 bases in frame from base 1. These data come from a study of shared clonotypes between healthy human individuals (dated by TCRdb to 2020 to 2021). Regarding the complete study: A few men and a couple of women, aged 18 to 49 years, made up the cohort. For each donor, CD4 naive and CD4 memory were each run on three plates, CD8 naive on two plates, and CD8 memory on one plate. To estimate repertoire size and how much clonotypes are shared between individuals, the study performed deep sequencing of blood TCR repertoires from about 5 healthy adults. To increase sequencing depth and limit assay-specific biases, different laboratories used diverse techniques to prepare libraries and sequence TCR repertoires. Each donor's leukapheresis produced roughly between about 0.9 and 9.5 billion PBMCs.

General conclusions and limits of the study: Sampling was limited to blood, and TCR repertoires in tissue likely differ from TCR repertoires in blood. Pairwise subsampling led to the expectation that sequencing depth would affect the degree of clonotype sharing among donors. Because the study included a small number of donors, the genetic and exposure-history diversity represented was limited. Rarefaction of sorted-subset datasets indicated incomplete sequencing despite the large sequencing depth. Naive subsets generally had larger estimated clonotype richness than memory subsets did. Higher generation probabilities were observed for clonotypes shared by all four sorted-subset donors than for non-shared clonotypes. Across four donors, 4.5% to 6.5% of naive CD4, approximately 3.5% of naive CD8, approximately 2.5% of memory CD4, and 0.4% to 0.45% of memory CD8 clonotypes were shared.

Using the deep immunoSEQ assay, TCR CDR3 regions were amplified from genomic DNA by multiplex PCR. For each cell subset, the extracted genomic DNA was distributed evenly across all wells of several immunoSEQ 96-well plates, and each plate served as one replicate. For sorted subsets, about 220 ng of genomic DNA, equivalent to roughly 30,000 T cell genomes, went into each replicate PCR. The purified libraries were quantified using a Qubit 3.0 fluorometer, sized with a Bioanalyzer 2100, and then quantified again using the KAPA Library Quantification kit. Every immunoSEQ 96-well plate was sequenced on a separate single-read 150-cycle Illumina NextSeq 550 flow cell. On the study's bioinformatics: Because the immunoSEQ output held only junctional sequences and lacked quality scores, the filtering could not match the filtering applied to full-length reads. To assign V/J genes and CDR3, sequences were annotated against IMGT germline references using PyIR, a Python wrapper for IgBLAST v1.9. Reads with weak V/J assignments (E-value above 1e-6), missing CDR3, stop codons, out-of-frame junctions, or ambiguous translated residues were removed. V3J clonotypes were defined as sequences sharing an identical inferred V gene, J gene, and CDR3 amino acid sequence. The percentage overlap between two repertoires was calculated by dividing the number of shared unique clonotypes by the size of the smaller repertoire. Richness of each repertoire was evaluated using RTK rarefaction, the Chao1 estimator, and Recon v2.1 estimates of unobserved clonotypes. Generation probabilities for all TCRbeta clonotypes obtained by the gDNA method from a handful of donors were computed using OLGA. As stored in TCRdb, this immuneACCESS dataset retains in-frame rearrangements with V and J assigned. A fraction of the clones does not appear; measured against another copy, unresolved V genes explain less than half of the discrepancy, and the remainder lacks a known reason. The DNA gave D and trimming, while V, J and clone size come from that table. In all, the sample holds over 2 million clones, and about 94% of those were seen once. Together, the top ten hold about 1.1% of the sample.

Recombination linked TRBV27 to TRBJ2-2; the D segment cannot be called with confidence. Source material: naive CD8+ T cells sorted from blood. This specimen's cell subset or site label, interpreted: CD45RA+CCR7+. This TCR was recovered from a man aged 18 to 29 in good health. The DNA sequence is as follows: TGTGCCAGCAGTTCGATTCTCGGGGAGCTGTTTTTT. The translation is CASSSILGELFF.